The present TCR beta chain was sequenced within a study of T cell responses to AZD1222 COVID-19 vaccine. Measured with immunoSEQ multiplex PCR; TCRdb has only the in-frame clones, and not every one. This sample has 150,000 to 200,000 clones; 90% occur once, and the top ten carry about 3%. The CDR3 runs to 14 residues. V lost 10 bases and J 0 bases, leaving 13 bases between the germline ends. Germline V gives CDR1 WNHNN, CDR2 SYGVQD (reference sequence). The material was peripheral blood, obtained on day 0 of AZD1222 vaccination. V and J are TRBV10-1 and TRBJ2-1; D not certain. The clonotype comes from an adult in good health. The CDR3 nucleotides are TGCGCCATCCCGAGATCCGGCTCCTACAATGAGCAGTTCTTC. This codes for CAIPRSGSYNEQFF.